What follows describes a single T cell receptor beta chain. The source of the sample is a study of response to subunit inactivated influenza vaccine. Trimming pared 2 bases from V and 2 bases from J, leaving 12 bases between. The CDR3 runs to 15 residues. Germline loops: CDR1 SGHDT, CDR2 YYEEEE. MiXCR, run by TCRdb on the RT-PCR reads, gives a single entry per CDR3 protein. This sample has fewer than 800,000 distinct CDR3 sequences, with 15% to 18% found just once. This sequence originates from a man aged 50 to 59 who received an inactivated influenza vaccine. The genes are TRBV5-6 and TRBJ2-3; perhaps D is TRBD1 or TRBD2 (5 bases each). Source: PBMCs from blood, taken approximately 12 days after vaccination. CDR3 residues: CASSLLGDLTDTQYF. The CDR3 DNA sequence: TGTGCCAGCAGCTTACTAGGGGATCTCACAGATACGCAGTATTTT.